Following are 21 T cell receptor beta chains from one sample sequenced in a study of T cells in Graves' hyperthyroidism and ophthalmopathy. RNA transcripts yielded amplified TCR beta CDR3 regions. A set of HTBI primers served as the primers for a first-round RT-PCR of the TCR CDR3. TCRdb recomputed calls from the multiplex PCR reads with MiXCR, one row per CDR3 protein. The sample consists of a few hundred thousand distinct CDR3 sequences, 15% to 18% of them appearing once. The sequenced sample consisted of blood. These receptors were taken from a woman aged 18-29 years with Graves' hyperthyroidism.

This clonotype was picked up a small number of times. The rearrangement uses TRBV10-2 and TRBJ1-2, with D possibly being TRBD1 (6 bases). This CDR3 spans 15 amino acids. V lost 2 bases and J lost 6, with 16 bases in between. Germline V lookup: CDR1 WSHSY, CDR2 SAAADI. The CDR3 protein is CASSEVVVSGDGYTF. The CDR3, as DNA: TGCGCCAGCAGTGAGGTTGTAGTGTCAGGGGATGGCTACACCTTC.

The rearrangement uses TRBV6-1 and TRBJ2-1, with 13 bases lining up with TRBD2. Unmatched junction bases numbered 4, after V lost 5 bases and J lost 6 bases. The V gene's germline CDR1 is MNHNS and CDR2 SASEGT. CDR3 length equals 15 residues. Here the CDR3 DNA reads TGTGCCAGCAGTTCAACTAGCGGGGGGGTCAATGAGCAGTTCTTC. This sequence encodes CASSSTSGGVNEQFF.

This clonotype was seen ten or more times. The chain combines TRBV12-3 or TRBV12-4 with TRBJ2-7, with a tentative D call TRBD2 (6 bases). The CDR3 is made up of 13 amino acids. V dropped 8 bases and J dropped 6 bases, with 17 bases sitting between them. CDR3 nucleotide sequence: TGTGCCAGCTCGTTCTCCGGGGGAGGCGAGCAGTACTTC. Translation gives CASSFSGGGEQYF.

Only one count was recorded for this clonotype. The chain has TRBV7-2 and TRBJ1-2, with TRBD1 as a possible D gene (5 bases). From germline, CDR1 is SGHTA and CDR2 FQGNSA. This CDR3 is built from 14 residues. V lost 5 bases, J lost 2 bases, and 12 bases lay in between. CDR3 bases: TGTGCCAGCAGCCTGGGGGGAGAAAACTATGGCTACACCTTC. It codes for CASSLGGENYGYTF.

This clonotype occurred a few times. The genes are TRBV4-2 and TRBJ2-3, with D perhaps TRBD2 (5 bases). V shed 4 bases and J shed 2 bases, with 16 bases lying between them. Germline loops: CDR1 LGHNA, CDR2 YNFKEQ. The CDR3 sequence is 16 residues long. The CDR3: CASSPSFWGATDTQYF. CDR3 coding DNA: TGTGCCAGCAGCCCCTCGTTCTGGGGAGCCACAGATACGCAGTATTTT.

This clonotype was counted ten times or more. The rearrangement links TRBV5-1 to TRBJ2-2; no firm D call. This CDR3 is built from 12 residues. Between the trimmed V and J ends, which lost 0 bases and 7 bases, there was a span of 4 bases. Germline V gives CDR1 SGHRS, CDR2 YFSETQ. The CDR3 nucleotides read TGCGCCAGCAGCTTGGTTCACGGGGAGCTGTTTTTT. Residues: CASSLVHGELFF.

This rearrangement joins TRBV7-2 to TRBJ2-3, with 10 bases aligning to TRBD2. V lost 4 bases and J lost 3; bases outside the gene matches: 4. The CDR3 runs 15 residues. CDR1 SGHTA and CDR2 FQGNSA come from the germline V gene. The CDR3 spells CASSSQAGGTDTQYF. CDR3 bases: TGTGCCAGCAGCTCTCAAGCGGGAGGGACAGATACGCAGTATTTT. Looking up the rest from reference TRBV7-2 and TRBJ2-3 gives the full variable domain: GAGVSQSPSNKVTEKGKDVELRCDPISGHTALYWYRQSLGQGLEFLIYFQGNSAPDKSGLPSDRFSAERTGGSVSTLTIQRTQQEDSAVYLCASSSQAGGTDTQYFGPGTRLTVL.

Many counts were recorded for this clonotype. The genes are TRBV20-1 and TRBJ2-3, with 7 positions matching TRBD1. V shed 3 bases, J shed 0 bases, and the junction held 9 bases outside the gene matches. CDR1 is DFQATT and CDR2 is SNEGSKA in the germline V gene (reference sequence). The CDR3 has 16 amino acids. The CDR3 nucleotides read TGCAGTGCTAGGACCTACAGGGGATGGAGCACAGATACGCAGTATTTT. It translates to CSARTYRGWSTDTQYF.

The genes are TRBV5-1 and TRBJ2-7, with 10 bases aligning to TRBD1. The CDR3 loop spans 14 amino acids. V was pared by 0 bases and J by 6 bases, with 3 bases of the junction left unmatched. CDR1 and CDR2 (germline): SGHRS, YFSETQ. The CDR3 region has the DNA TGCGCCAGCAGCTTGGGGGACAGGGGAGGCGAGCAGTACTTC. Its protein is CASSLGDRGGEQYF.

This clonotype was picked up many times. The chain combines TRBV20-1 with TRBJ1-1; 7 bases map to TRBD1. CDR3 length: 15 residues. V gave up 2 bases and J gave up 3 bases; unmatched junction bases: 9. CDR1 is DFQATT and CDR2 is SNEGSKA in the germline V gene (reference sequence). The CDR3 DNA reads as TGCAGTGCTAGACCTACCGGGACAGTCTACACTGAAGCTTTCTTT. Translated: CSARPTGTVYTEAFF.

The chain links TRBV4-3 to TRBJ1-4; D remains ambiguous. Germline V gives CDR1 LGHNA, CDR2 YSLEER. Trimming removed 0 bases from V and 8 bases from J, with 13 bases in between. The CDR3 covers 15 residues. The CDR3 nucleotides are TGCGCCAGCAGCCAAGATCGATTGGGAGGCGAAAAACTGTTTTTT. As protein: CASSQDRLGGEKLFF.

The sample holds a few counts of this clonotype. This sequence joins TRBV10-1 and TRBJ2-5; no clear D. Germline V gene data show CDR1 as WNHNN and CDR2 as SYGVQD (reference sequence). This CDR3 is 12 amino acids long. Trimming removed 3 bases at V and 5 bases at J, with 7 bases between. For the CDR3, the DNA is TGCGCCAGCAGTGACTTCGTGGAGACCCAGTACTTC. As protein: CASSDFVETQYF.

This clonotype was picked up many times. The chain joins TRBV3-1 to TRBJ2-4, with D perhaps assigned TRBD1 or TRBD2 (6 bases each). Trimming took 0 bases from V and 7 from J, leaving 13 bases between them. The germline V gene has CDR1 LGHDT and CDR2 YNNKEL (reference sequence). This CDR3 spans 15 amino acids. The CDR3 sequence: CASSQDNREVNIQYF. The DNA of the CDR3 is TGTGCCAGCAGCCAAGACAACAGGGAGGTGAACATTCAGTACTTC.

The V call is TRBV6-2 or TRBV6-3, the J call TRBJ2-1, with 10 bases matching TRBD2. The trim removed 4 bases at V and 8 bases at J, leaving 11 bases unmatched. The germline CDR1 and CDR2 sequences are MNHEY and SVGEGT. The length of the CDR3 is 16 residues. CDR3 DNA sequence: TGTGCCAGCAGTTCCCATGCTAGCGGGAGTACGGATGAGCAGTTCTTC. As protein: CASSSHASGSTDEQFF.

This clonotype was seen many times. This chain connects TRBV29-1 to TRBJ2-2; perhaps TRBD1 as D (5 bases). This CDR3 contains 13 residues. Trimming stripped 1 base from V and 6 bases from J, with 9 bases between. Germline-derived CDR1 and CDR2 are SQVTM and ANQGSEA. The CDR3 DNA reads TGCAGCGTTGAAGGCCCGACAGCCGGGGAGCTGTTTTTT. Amino acid sequence: CSVEGPTAGELFF.

In this sample, this clonotype turned up a few times. This chain connects TRBV10-2 to TRBJ2-7; a possible D gene is TRBD1 (5 bases). CDR1 and CDR2 from the germline V gene are WSHSY and SAAADI. V lost 0 bases to trimming and J lost 2 bases, with 14 bases between them. The length of the CDR3 is 16 residues. Here the CDR3 reads CASSESQGRLAYEQYF. The CDR3 coding sequence is TGCGCCAGCAGTGAGTCTCAGGGTCGGCTTGCCTACGAGCAGTACTTC.

A word on this clonotype: This CDR3 is missing its conserved last phenylalanine or tryptophan, likely due to a read error. The chain carries TRBV4-1 and TRBJ1-1; D unclear. The V gene lost 0 bases and the J gene lost 4 bases, with 12 bases spanning the gap. Germline V gene sequence: CDR1 MGHRA, CDR2 YSYEKL. This CDR3 has 15 residues. This chain's CDR3 is CASSQDLEGRTEAFV. The CDR3 DNA reads TGCGCCAGCAGCCAAGATCTAGAAGGGCGCACTGAAGCTTTCGTT.

This clonotype was seen a handful of times. This chain's CDR3 is CASSLDREGYGYTF. The CDR3 DNA is TGCGCCAGCAGCTTGGATCGGGAAGGGTATGGCTACACCTTC. The genes are TRBV5-1 and TRBJ1-2; D not resolved. Deletions cut 0 bases from V and 5 bases from J, with 11 bases between. The germline V gene has CDR1 SGHRS and CDR2 YFSETQ. The CDR3 has 14 residues.

This clonotype was detected many times. This chain links TRBV25-1 with TRBJ1-1; D uncertain. The germline CDR1 and CDR2 sequences are MGHDK and SYGVNS. Trimming shortened V by 1 base and J by 2 bases, and 2 bases separated the two germline ends. The CDR3 runs 12 residues. DNA of the CDR3: TGTGCCAGCAGTGAATTCAACACTGAAGCTTTCTTT. This encodes CASSEFNTEAFF.

This clonotype was counted between two and nine times. The chain uses TRBV6-1 and TRBJ2-1; the D is unclear. V lost 6 bases and J lost 0, with 12 bases in between. This CDR3 has 15 amino acids. Germline CDR1 MNHNS, CDR2 SASEGT. CDR3 DNA: TGTGCCAGCAGGGTGGGCCAGATCTCCTACAATGAGCAGTTCTTC. Translated: CASRVGQISYNEQFF.

This chain links TRBV12-3 or TRBV12-4 with TRBJ2-7; possible D gene TRBD2, 5 bases. This CDR3 has 14 amino acids. V lost 7 bases to trimming and J lost 0 bases, with 13 bases between them. The CDR3 spells CASINSESSYEQYF. The CDR3 bases are TGTGCCAGCATAAATAGCGAGAGCTCCTACGAGCAGTACTTC.